Included here is one T cell receptor (beta chain) sequence, with context. The specificity of this receptor is unknown. No much larger clone exists at a distance of one base, and base qualities are not known. The data derive from a study of blood T cell repertoires in COVID-19 (dated by TCRdb to the early 2020s). Turning to the overall study: Samples covering the acute and convalescent phases of COVID-19 were provided by collaborators in the United States, Italy and Spain. Deeply sampled blood TCRbeta repertoires from subjects exposed to, actively infected with, or recovered from COVID-19 were included in the dataset. Where available, HLA class I and class II types were taken from metadata supplied by the sample provider and were not determined by assay-based typing. The repertoires were made available in a free public database intended to serve as a resource for research on the immune response to SARS-CoV-2. Nearly every sample came with metadata listing a de-identified subject ID, COVID-19 status, age in years and sex. The samples were drawn from the first 160 participants of the ongoing ImmuneRACE study and from 1,254 subjects provided by 6 global collaborators. The prospective study material was composed of cDNA or gDNA derived from T cells, B-cell-depleted T cells, or PBMCs. General conclusions and limits of the study: Clinical and demographic metadata were provided uncurated, with the amount varying by source and participant.

Reading the germline V gene gives CDR1 ENHRY and CDR2 SYGVKD. The germline ends are 14 bases apart after V is trimmed by 6 bases and J by 3 bases. The CDR3 numbers 14 residues from cysteine through phenylalanine. Only the CDR3 DNA stays, 42 bases, in frame from base 1. Another Seattle source contributed samples from volunteer blood donors who had recovered from COVID-19. Collaborating institutions collected whole blood in K2EDTA tubes following their own protocols. For TCRbeta analysis, collaborators shipped samples in one of three forms: frozen whole blood, isolated PBMCs, or DNA extracted from either of those sample types. The immunoSEQ Assay, a bias-controlled multiplex PCR, was used to amplify TCRbeta CDR3 regions from genomic DNA. As for the authors' bioinformatics: The number of nucleated cells in each sample was estimated from the amplification of reference gene primers within the assay. To quantify the absolute abundance of each unique TCRbeta CDR3 rearrangement, sequence reads were collapsed and filtered. Productive Simpson clonality was computed per sample as the square root of Simpson's diversity index over productive rearrangements. TCRdb carries this immuneACCESS record with in-frame sequences only. Its versions omit some clonotypes, under half of them owing to an unresolved V gene in the studies checked, with the rest unexplained. V, J and clone size reflect that table, while D and trimming were determined from the DNA. The table for this sample lists about 190,000 clones; about 88% of them were counted only once. Around 5.9% of the sample is held by the ten biggest clonotypes.

The source is a woman aged 40 to 50 who had recovered from COVID-19. The sequencing sample was made of peripheral blood. The chain links TRBV10-3 with TRBJ2-5, and perhaps TRBD2 as D gene, on 6 matching bases. The nucleotides read TGTGCCATCAGCGCCGGGGGAGTGGAAGAGACCCAGTACTTC. It codes for CAISAGGVEETQYF.